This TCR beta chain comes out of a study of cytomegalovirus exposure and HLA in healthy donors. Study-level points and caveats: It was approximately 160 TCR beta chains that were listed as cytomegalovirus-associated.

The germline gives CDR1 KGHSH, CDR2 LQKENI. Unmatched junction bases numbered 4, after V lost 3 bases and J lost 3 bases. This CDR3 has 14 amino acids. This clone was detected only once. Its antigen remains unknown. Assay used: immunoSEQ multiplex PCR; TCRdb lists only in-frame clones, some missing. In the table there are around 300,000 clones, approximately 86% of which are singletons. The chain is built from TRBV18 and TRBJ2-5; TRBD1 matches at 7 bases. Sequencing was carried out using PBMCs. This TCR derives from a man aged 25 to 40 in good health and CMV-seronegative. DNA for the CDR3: TGTGCCAGCTCACCCGACAGGGTGAAAGAGACCCAGTACTTC. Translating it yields CASSPDRVKETQYF.